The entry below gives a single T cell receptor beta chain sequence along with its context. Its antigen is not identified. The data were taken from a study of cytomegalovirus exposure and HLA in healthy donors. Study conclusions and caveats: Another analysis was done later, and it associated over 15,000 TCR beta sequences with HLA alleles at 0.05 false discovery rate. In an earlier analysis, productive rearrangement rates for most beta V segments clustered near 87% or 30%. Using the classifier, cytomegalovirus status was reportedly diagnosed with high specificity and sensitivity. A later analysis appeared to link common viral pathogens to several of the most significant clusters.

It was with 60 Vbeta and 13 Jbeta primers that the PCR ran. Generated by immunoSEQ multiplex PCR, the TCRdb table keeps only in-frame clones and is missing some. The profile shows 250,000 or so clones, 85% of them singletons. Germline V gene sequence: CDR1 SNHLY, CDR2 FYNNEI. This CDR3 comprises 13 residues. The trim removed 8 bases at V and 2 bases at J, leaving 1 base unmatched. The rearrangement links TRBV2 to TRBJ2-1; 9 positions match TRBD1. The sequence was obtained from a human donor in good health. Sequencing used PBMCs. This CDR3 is CASRDRAYNEQFF. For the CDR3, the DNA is TGTGCCAGCCGGGACAGGGCCTACAATGAGCAGTTCTTC.